The rows below give T cell receptor beta chains drawn from one sample of a study of cytomegalovirus exposure and HLA in healthy donors. Clones were read by immunoSEQ multiplex PCR, and TCRdb kept only the in-frame ones, dropping some. The repertoire holds around 200,000 clones, with about 86% as singletons. The specimen sequenced was PBMCs. The receptors originated from a young woman in good health and CMV-seronegative. CDR3s include the opening cysteine and the closing phenylalanine or tryptophan. The order of the fields is V gene, J gene, CDR3 protein.

>TRBV18|TRBJ2-2
CASSPLSSGNTGELFF
>TRBV13|TRBJ2-1
CASSTSGGREQFF
>TRBV27|TRBJ2-1
CASSFEREFGEQFF
>TRBV30|TRBJ2-3
CAWSAGTPDTQYF
>TRBV19|TRBJ2-1
CASSLNSGTSWDNEQFF
>TRBV19|TRBJ1-5
CASSTAGQGVSGQPQHF
>TRBV2|TRBJ2-1
CATGVASGSRNEQFF
>TRBV28|TRBJ2-1
CASTNRDANLPYNEQFF
>TRBV7-8|TRBJ2-1
CASSLDDFYNEQFF
>TRBV6-1|TRBJ2-1
CASSVTGTALPRNEQFF
>TRBV6-6|TRBJ1-1
CASSSTSRVSDTEAFF
>TRBV7-9|TRBJ2-7
CSSSLAFSYEQYF
>TRBV6-1|TRBJ2-5
CASSESGGRETQYF
>TRBV7-5|TRBJ2-5
CARSLAGGRQETQYF
>TRBV28|TRBJ1-1
CASSFSQGWTEAFF
>TRBV29-1|TRBJ2-1
CSVTPQAGVPSEQFF
>TRBV2|TRBJ2-3
CATIVTQQGTDTQYF
>TRBV19|TRBJ2-1
CASRDWPNEQFF
>TRBV9|TRBJ1-2
CASSGEQGNRVYTF
>TRBV6-5|TRBJ2-3
CASSYGTPYTDTQYF
>TRBV5-1|TRBJ2-1
CASSLVPGNEQFF
>TRBV4-2|TRBJ2-1
CASSQQDRGPYNEQFF
>TRBV5-1|TRBJ2-5
CASSPYGERGETQYF
>TRBV6-5|TRBJ2-7
CASSYSAGTGGDEQYF
>TRBV5-1|TRBJ2-2
CASSLGTGTYTGELFF
>TRBV7-2|TRBJ2-3
CASTPGQGAGSTDTQYF
>TRBV28|TRBJ1-5
CASSPDRASNQPQHF
>TRBV5-1|TRBJ2-5
CASSRGTAQETQYF
>TRBV4-1|TRBJ2-1
CASSQESLPSGGYNEQFF
>TRBV2|TRBJ2-3
CASSEAGAASTDTQYF
>TRBV18|TRBJ2-1
CASSPLSGGGSSYNEQFF
>TRBV15|TRBJ2-7
CATSRFPSLSSYEQYF
>TRBV7-2|TRBJ2-2
CASSLLGGGELFF
>TRBV4-1|TRBJ2-5
CASSQVILAETQYF
>TRBV5-1|TRBJ2-5
CASSLYRAEETQYF
>TRBV25-1|TRBJ1-2
CASSAGYRAGYGYTF
>TRBV19|TRBJ2-5
CASSAGGYQETQYF
>TRBV7-9|TRBJ2-7
CSSSSPGLAFYEQYF
>TRBV27|TRBJ1-2
CASSSRDTSYGYTF
>TRBV25-1|TRBJ2-2
CASRGGDRGYTGELFF
>TRBV28|TRBJ1-5
CASSSDRQNGLSNQPQHF
>TRBV6-1|TRBJ1-1
CASSALWRGRTEAFF
>TRBV29-1|TRBJ1-2
CSAGDRANYGYTF